This T cell receptor (beta chain) was retrieved from a study of neurological immune-mediated disorders (dated by TCRdb to the late 2010s). Some background on the complete study: The study compared peripheral blood TCR-beta repertoires of HTLV-I-associated myelopathy (HAM/TSP) patients, multiple sclerosis patients and healthy controls using UMI-based sequencing. The approximately 100 TCR-beta libraries included longitudinal samples, technical triplicates and paired sorted CD4+ and CD8+ T-cell subsets alongside PBMC samples. The cohort included about 66 subjects: roughly 15 with HAM/TSP, approximately 34 with multiple sclerosis, and approximately 20 healthy controls. Broader findings and caveats from the paper: No identical CDR3 amino acid sequences were found to be shared among expanded clones across subjects, suggesting that TCR-beta repertoires were private in all groups. TCR clonal expansion was highest in HAM/TSP patients and lowest in MS patients, with MS patients falling below even healthy controls.

Libraries from unsorted PBMCs were made from 2 million PBMCs kept in RNAlater at -80 degrees C until RNA extraction. Peripheral blood was subjected to Ficoll-Hypaque density gradient centrifugation to isolate PBMCs, which were then cryopreserved in liquid nitrogen. The germline V gene provides CDR1 SGHRS and CDR2 YFSETQ. The CDR3, cysteine through phenylalanine, is 14 amino acids long. The sequence is cut down to CDR3 DNA, 42 bases in frame from base 1. Relative to germline, V is missing 4 bases and J is missing 7 bases, with 8 bases of the junction outside any gene match. Many counts were recorded for this clonotype. The specificity of this receptor is unknown. No base qualities exist here, and no much larger clone lies one base off it. cDNA was synthesized by template-switch 5'RACE using a primer with a 10-nucleotide random unique molecular identifier that tagged each TCR transcript. Over 190 million TCR-beta sequences, covering 15-18 subjects, were produced in each sequencing run. The RNeasy kit was used for extraction of total RNA. The KAPA Real-time Library Amplification kit was used to amplify TCR-beta VDJ regions with primers for the TCR constant region and the 5'RACE anchor. A first PCR added sample indexes and Illumina adaptors, and a second PCR then raised library yield. The roughly 650 bp TCR product was size-selected on a 2% E-gel SizeSelection system after Ampure bead purification. Before pooling, libraries had their quality checked on a Bioanalyzer, their concentration measured with Qubit, and their quantity determined with the Kapa Library Quantification kit. An Illumina HiSeq 2500 sequenced the libraries paired-end 2 x 150 bp. To increase sequence diversity, roughly 24-30% phiX was spiked into each library pool. The source study handled its data this way. The quality-filtered reads were processed with the UMI-based MiGEC pipeline, whose error correction step removed more than 75% of the raw TCR sequences. IMGT germline references were used for aligning VDJ genes, and each clonotype was defined as a unique CDR3 amino acid sequence together with its V-J genes. Clonal expansion, Shannon diversity and CDR3 relatedness (CalcPairwiseDistances, ClusterSamples) were evaluated with VDJtools, and phylogenetic trees were built with CLCbio workbench. A clone was classed as expanded if it had 8 or more unique UMIs, a cutoff based on coefficient-of-variation modelling across technical triplicates. TCRdb reprocessing: public reads trimmed at Q25 with fastp, clones called with MiXCR, in-frame beta chains kept. Each entry merges the rows of one CDR3 protein and shows their most common DNA and genes. The V and J calls, along with clone size, are taken from TCRdb and not from the paper's own processing. The sample includes tens of thousands of distinct CDR3 sequences, with around a tenth observed a single time. The ten largest clones capture approximately 6.3% of the sample.

The chain is assembled from TRBV5-1 and TRBJ1-5, with 7 bases aligning to TRBD1. Specimen: PBMCs. The TCR was taken from a woman in her twenties or thirties with HTLV-1-associated myelopathy (HAM/TSP). The CDR3: CASSPDRVVQPQHF. The DNA is as follows: TGCGCCAGCAGCCCAGACAGGGTAGTCCAGCCCCAGCATTTT.